This entry describes one T cell receptor (beta chain). Its antigen is not identified. The entry originates in a study of blood T cells in healthy people across ages. Study findings and constraints: Roughly linearly, TCR beta diversity per million T cells fell as age increased.

Next came a second PCR, run for 7 to 11 cycles, which used a sample-barcoded 5' primer along with a J-beta primer mix. MiXCR, applied by TCRdb to the 5' RACE reads, yields one record per CDR3 protein. Of 450,000 to 600,000 distinct CDR3 sequences in the sample, over 25% were seen once. Healthy Caucasian individuals from Russia aged roughly 6 to 90 were enrolled as donors. Researchers isolated at least 7 million PBMCs per sample. Germline loops: CDR1 SQVTM, CDR2 ANQGSEA. The CDR3 sequence is 18 residues long. V was pared by 0 bases and J by 0 bases, with 19 bases between. In addition, the sample was reused for a study of T cells of mothers and their children.

This chain connects TRBV29-1 to TRBJ2-3; perhaps TRBD2 as D (5 bases). What was sequenced was blood. The source of this sequence is a boy between 2 and 10 years old in good health. CDR3 amino acids: CSVEDPDGQRESTDTQYF. The CDR3 region has the DNA TGCAGCGTTGAAGATCCCGACGGGCAGAGGGAGAGCACAGATACGCAGTATTTT.